These 21 T cell receptor beta chains originate from one sample sequenced in a study of T cells expressing NK-cell markers. TCRdb reprocessed the 5' RACE reads and stores each CDR3 protein as one record, lacking DNA. The sample spans some 500,000 distinct CDR3 sequences; the ten largest clones claim 1.4% to 1.5%. Specimen: blood T cells: a sorted CD56 or NKG2C T cell subset, CD4+ or CD8+ T cells, or bulk PBMC T cells (not recorded which). These receptors were obtained from a woman aged 45-59 years in good health.

The chain's CDR3 is CASSELRTTGIQYF. This chain links TRBV10-1 with TRBJ2-4; the D call of TRBD1 rests on TCRdb alone, since no DNA is present to check it. The germline gives CDR1 WNHNN, CDR2 SYGVQD (reference sequence). The CDR3 is made up of 14 amino acids.

The chain couples TRBV5-1 to TRBJ2-7; TCRdb selects TRBD2, and the lack of DNA leaves this call unchecked. The germline CDR1 and CDR2 sequences are SGHRS and YFSETQ. This CDR3 has 19 residues. The CDR3 region is CASSSSGTSGKVLSYEQYF.

The chain joins TRBV27 to TRBJ2-1; TCRdb's assignment of TRBD1 cannot be checked, as there is no DNA. CDR1 is MNHEY, CDR2 SMNVEV, per germline (reference sequence). The CDR3 sequence is 18 residues long. The CDR3 here is CASSFYKFRDSGQNEQFF.

The chain couples TRBV3-1 to TRBJ2-3; the D gene TCRdb calls, TRBD2, cannot be checked with no DNA. Germline V gives CDR1 LGHDT, CDR2 YNNKEL (reference sequence). This CDR3 region has 16 residues. This CDR3 is CASSQVARTSTDTQYF.

The gene calls are TRBV4-1 and TRBJ1-2; TCRdb proposes TRBD1, but this gene call is untestable without DNA. Germline V lookup: CDR1 MGHRA, CDR2 YSYEKL. CDR3 length: 13 residues. The CDR3 here is CASRKTGGSGYTF.

The chain recombines TRBV24-1 with TRBJ1-2. CDR1 and CDR2 (germline): KGHDR, SFDVKD. The CDR3 consists of 12 residues. CDR3 residues: CATSDPRRGYTF.

The rearrangement links TRBV14 to TRBJ2-7; TCRdb proposes TRBD2, but this gene call is untestable without DNA. This CDR3 contains 20 residues. Germline-derived CDR1 and CDR2 are SGHDN and FVKESK. The CDR3 is CASSRTPPGAGVLPSYEQYF.

V is TRBV10-2 and J is TRBJ2-5; the D call of TRBD1 rests on TCRdb alone, since no DNA is present to check it. Germline lookup yields CDR1 WSHSY and CDR2 SAAADI. The CDR3 is made up of 13 amino acids. CDR3 sequence: CASKPHPGETQYF.

The chain has TRBV11-2 and TRBJ2-2; TCRdb gives TRBD1 as the D gene, but with no DNA this cannot be confirmed. In germline, CDR1 is SGHAT, CDR2 FQNNGV. There are 16 residues in the CDR3. The CDR3 reads CASSLLQGWNTGELFF.

V usage is TRBV6-5 and J usage is TRBJ2-7; TCRdb names TRBD2, which stays unverified in the absence of DNA. This CDR3 contains 16 residues. CDR1 and CDR2 (germline): MNHEY, SVGAGI. CDR3 sequence: CASSYPRAEGGYEQYF.

This chain links TRBV7-2 with TRBJ2-1; TCRdb picks TRBD2, but there is no DNA to check that call. CDR1 is SGHTA and CDR2 is FQGNSA in the germline V gene. The CDR3 runs to 16 residues. The CDR3 loop reads CASSLVSGRAIGEQFF.

The CDR3 sequence is CASSLGRILMNTEAFF. The V gene is TRBV5-1, the J gene TRBJ1-1; TCRdb names TRBD1, which stays unverified in the absence of DNA. Germline CDR1 reads SGHRS; CDR2 reads YFSETQ. The CDR3 spans 16 residues.

The chain is built from TRBV6-5 and TRBJ2-3; TCRdb picks TRBD2, but there is no DNA to check that call. Germline lookup yields CDR1 MNHEY and CDR2 SVGAGI. This CDR3 comprises 16 residues. CDR3 region: CASSYFLAGGTDTQYF.

V usage is TRBV5-1 and J usage is TRBJ1-1; TCRdb's D call, TRBD1, is unchecked because there is no DNA. The CDR3 runs to 14 residues. Per the germline V gene, CDR1 is SGHRS and CDR2 is YFSETQ. CDR3 region: CASSLQGMNTEAFF. Supplemented by reference TRBV5-1 and TRBJ1-1, the full variable domain reads KAGVTQTPRYLIKTRGQQVTLSCSPISGHRSVSWYQQTPGQGLQFLFEYFSETQRNKGNFPGRFSGRQFSNSRSEMNVSTLELGDSALYLCASSLQGMNTEAFFGQGTRLTVV.

CDR3 in amino acids: CASKGTGSDQPQHF. The chain has TRBV6-1 and TRBJ1-5; TCRdb calls TRBD1, which cannot be checked without DNA. This CDR3 is 14 amino acids long. Germline values: CDR1 MNHNS, CDR2 SASEGT.

This chain joins TRBV5-1 and TRBJ2-2; the TCRdb call, TRBD2, lacks DNA for checking. The CDR3 runs to 14 residues. In germline, CDR1 is SGHRS, CDR2 YFSETQ. CDR3 sequence: CASSGTSVTGELFF.

CDR3 sequence reads: CASSVATGIQNEQFF. The chain carries TRBV9 and TRBJ2-1. CDR1 and CDR2 from the germline V gene are SGDLS and YYNGEE. This CDR3 has 15 amino acids.

The chain couples TRBV12-3 or TRBV12-4 to TRBJ1-5. The CDR3 has 16 amino acids. CDR3 sequence: CASSPAGVGSNQPQHF.

The chain recombines TRBV5-1 with TRBJ1-1; TCRdb selects TRBD1, and the lack of DNA leaves this call unchecked. The germline V gene encodes CDR1 SGHRS and CDR2 YFSETQ. This CDR3 spans 14 amino acids. The CDR3 loop reads CASSDQGYQSEAFF.

The CDR3 here is CASSPPRRMETQYF. The chain carries TRBV11-1 and TRBJ2-5; TCRdb reports TRBD2, a call that lacks DNA to check it against. The CDR3 is made up of 14 amino acids. Germline V gene sequence: CDR1 SGHAT, CDR2 FQDESV (reference sequence). The whole variable domain, filled in from reference TRBV11-1 and TRBJ2-5, reads EAEVAQSPRYKITEKSQAVAFWCDPISGHATLYWYRQILGQGPELLVQFQDESVVDDSQLPKDRFSAERLKGVDSTLKIQPAELGDSAMYLCASSPPRRMETQYFGPGTRLLVL.

The chain recombines TRBV5-1 with TRBJ2-5; TCRdb's D gene call, TRBD2, goes unchecked for lack of DNA. This CDR3 comprises 16 residues. Germline CDR1 and CDR2: SGHRS and YFSETQ. CDR3 sequence reads: CASSVGLAGMQETQYF.